This T cell receptor (beta chain) was found in a study of blood T cells in healthy people across ages. At least 6.5 million PBMCs were isolated per sample. RNA extraction gave at least 5 micrograms of total RNA per sample. Then a second PCR, running roughly 7 to 11 cycles, was carried out with a sample-barcoded 5' primer and a J-beta primer mix. TCRdb called the 5' RACE reads again in MiXCR, with one record for every CDR3 protein. The data hold approximately 800,000 distinct CDR3 sequences, with around 24% observed a single time. J gave up 0 bases and V 0 bases, and 2 bases lay outside the gene matches. This CDR3 has 16 residues. Germline V gene sequence: CDR1 WNHNN, CDR2 SYGVQD (reference sequence). General observations from the study: Calculation of diversity from one million T cells yielded estimates considered to be underestimates.

Concerning this clonotype itself: What it binds is unknown.

This sample was also put to use in a study of T cells of mothers and their children. From that report: Sequencing revealed no T cell clones that were persistent and microchimeric.

The gene calls are TRBV10-1 and TRBJ2-3; 8 bases map to TRBD2. The sequenced sample consisted of blood. The clonotype originates from a boy between 10 and 17 years old in good health. CDR3: CASSESAGGSTDTQYF. For the CDR3, the DNA is TGCGCCAGCAGTGAGTCCGCGGGAGGCAGCACAGATACGCAGTATTTT.